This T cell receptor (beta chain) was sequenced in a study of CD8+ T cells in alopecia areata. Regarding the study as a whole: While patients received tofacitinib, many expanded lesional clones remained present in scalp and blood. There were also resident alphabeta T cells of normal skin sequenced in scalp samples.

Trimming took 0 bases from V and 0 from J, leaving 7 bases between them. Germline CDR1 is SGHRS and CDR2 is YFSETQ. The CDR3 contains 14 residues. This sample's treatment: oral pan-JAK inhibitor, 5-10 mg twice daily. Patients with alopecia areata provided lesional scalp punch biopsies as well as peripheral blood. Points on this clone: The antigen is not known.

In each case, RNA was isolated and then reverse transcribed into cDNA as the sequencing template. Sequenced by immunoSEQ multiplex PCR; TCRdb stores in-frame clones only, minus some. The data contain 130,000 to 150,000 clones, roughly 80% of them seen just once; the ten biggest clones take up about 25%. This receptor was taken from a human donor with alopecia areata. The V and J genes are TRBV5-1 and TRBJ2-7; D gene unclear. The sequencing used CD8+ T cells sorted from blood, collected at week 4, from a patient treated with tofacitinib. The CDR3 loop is CASSLESLSYEQYF. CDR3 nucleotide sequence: TGCGCCAGCAGCTTGGAATCCCTCTCCTACGAGCAGTACTTC.